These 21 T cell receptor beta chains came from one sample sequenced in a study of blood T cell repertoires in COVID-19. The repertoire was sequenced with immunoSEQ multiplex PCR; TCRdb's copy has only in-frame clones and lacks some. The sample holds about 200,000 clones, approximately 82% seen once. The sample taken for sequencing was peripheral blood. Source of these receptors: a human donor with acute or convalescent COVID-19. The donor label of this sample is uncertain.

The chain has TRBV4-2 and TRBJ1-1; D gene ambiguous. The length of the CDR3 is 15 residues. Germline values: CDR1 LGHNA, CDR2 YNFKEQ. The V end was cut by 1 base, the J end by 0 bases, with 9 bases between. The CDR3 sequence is CASSQGTGMNTEAFF. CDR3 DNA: TGTGCCAGCAGCCAAGGTACGGGTATGAACACTGAAGCTTTCTTT.

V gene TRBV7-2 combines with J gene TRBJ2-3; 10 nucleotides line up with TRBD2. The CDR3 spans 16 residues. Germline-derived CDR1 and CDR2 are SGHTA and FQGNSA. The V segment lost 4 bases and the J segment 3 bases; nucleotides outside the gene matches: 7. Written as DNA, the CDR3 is TGTGCCAGCAGCTCTAGCGGGAGAGGTAGAACAGATACGCAGTATTTT. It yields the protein CASSSSGRGRTDTQYF.

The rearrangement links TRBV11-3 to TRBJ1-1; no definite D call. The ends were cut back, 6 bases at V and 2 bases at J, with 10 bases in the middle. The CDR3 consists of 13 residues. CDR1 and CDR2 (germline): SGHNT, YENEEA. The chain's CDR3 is CASSMTGNTEAFF. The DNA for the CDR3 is TGTGCCAGCAGTATGACGGGAAACACTGAAGCTTTCTTT. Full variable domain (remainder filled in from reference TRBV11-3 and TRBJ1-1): EAGVVQSPRYKIIEKKQPVAFWCNPISGHNTLYWYLQNLGQGPELLIRYENEEAVDDSQLPKDRFSAERLKGVDSTLKIQPAELGDSAVYLCASSMTGNTEAFFGQGTRLTVV.

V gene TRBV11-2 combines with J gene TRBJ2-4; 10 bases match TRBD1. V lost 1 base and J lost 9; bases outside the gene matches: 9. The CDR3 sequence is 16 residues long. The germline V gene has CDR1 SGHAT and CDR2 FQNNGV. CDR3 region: CASSLGKGQGLGIQYF. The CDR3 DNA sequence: TGTGCCAGCAGCTTAGGCAAGGGACAGGGGCTGGGCATTCAGTACTTC. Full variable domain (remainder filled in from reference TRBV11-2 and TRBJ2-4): EAGVAQSPRYKIIEKRQSVAFWCNPISGHATLYWYQQILGQGPKLLIQFQNNGVVDDSQLPKDRFSAERLKGVDSTLKIQPAKLEDSAVYLCASSLGKGQGLGIQYFGAGTRLSVL.

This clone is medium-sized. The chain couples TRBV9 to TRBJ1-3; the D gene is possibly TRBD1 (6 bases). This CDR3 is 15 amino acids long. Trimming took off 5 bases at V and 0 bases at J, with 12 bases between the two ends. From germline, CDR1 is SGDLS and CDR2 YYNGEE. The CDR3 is CASSPQGPSGNTIYF. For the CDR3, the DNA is TGTGCCAGCAGTCCACAGGGACCCTCTGGAAACACCATATATTTT.

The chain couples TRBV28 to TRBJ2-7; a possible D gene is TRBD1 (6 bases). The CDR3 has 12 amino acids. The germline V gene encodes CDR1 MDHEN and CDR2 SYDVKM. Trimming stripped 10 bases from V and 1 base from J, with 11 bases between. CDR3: CATTDRSYEQYF. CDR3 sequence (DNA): TGTGCCACAACGGACAGATCCTACGAGCAGTACTTC.

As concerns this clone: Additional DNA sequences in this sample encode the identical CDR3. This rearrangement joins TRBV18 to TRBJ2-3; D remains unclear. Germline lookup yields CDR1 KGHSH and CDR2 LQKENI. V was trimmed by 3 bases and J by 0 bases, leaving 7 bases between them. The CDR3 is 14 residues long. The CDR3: CASSPFLSTDTQYF. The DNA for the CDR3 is TGTGCCAGCTCACCGTTCCTTAGCACAGATACGCAGTATTTT.

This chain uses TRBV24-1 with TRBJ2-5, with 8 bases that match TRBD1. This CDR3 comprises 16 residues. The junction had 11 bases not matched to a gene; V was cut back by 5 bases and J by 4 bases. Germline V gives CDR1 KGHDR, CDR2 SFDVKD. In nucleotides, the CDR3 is TGTGCCACCAGTGCGGGTGGGCAGGGGGCGCGAGAGACCCAGTACTTC. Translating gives CATSAGGQGARETQYF.

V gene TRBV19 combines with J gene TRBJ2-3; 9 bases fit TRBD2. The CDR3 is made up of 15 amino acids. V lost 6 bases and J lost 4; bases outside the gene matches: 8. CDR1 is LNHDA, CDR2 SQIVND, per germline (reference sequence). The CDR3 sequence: CASRRLAAGADTQYF. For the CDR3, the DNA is TGTGCCAGTAGGAGACTAGCGGCTGGCGCAGATACGCAGTATTTT.

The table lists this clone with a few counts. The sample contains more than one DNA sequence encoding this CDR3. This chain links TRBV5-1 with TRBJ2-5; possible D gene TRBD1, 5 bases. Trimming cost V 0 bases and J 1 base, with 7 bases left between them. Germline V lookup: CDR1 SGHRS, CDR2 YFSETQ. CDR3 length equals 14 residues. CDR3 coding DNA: TGCGCCAGCAGCTTGGGACAGCTCCAAGAGACCCAGTACTTC. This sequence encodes CASSLGQLQETQYF.

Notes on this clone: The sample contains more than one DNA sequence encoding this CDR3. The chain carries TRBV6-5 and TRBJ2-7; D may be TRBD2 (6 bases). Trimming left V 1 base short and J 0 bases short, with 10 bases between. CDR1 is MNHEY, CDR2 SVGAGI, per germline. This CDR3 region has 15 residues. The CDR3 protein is CASSYLAGSSYEQYF. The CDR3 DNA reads TGTGCCAGCAGTTACTTGGCGGGAAGCTCCTACGAGCAGTACTTC.

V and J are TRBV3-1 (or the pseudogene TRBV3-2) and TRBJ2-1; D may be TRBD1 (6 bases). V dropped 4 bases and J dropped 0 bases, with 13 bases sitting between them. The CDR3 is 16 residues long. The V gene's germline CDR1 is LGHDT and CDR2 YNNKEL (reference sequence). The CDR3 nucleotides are TGTGCCAGCAGCCCAACAGGGACGCCCTCCTACAATGAGCAGTTCTTC. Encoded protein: CASSPTGTPSYNEQFF.

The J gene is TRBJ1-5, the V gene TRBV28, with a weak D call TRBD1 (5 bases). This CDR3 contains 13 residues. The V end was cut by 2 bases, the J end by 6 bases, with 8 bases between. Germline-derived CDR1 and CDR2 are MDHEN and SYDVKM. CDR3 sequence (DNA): TGTGCCAGCAGTTTACGGGGGGTTCAGCCCCAGCATTTT. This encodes CASSLRGVQPQHF.

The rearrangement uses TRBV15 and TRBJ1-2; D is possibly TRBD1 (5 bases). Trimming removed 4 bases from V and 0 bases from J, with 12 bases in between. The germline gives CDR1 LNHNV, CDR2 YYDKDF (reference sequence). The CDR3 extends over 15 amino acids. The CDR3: CATSNPTGANYGYTF. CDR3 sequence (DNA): TGTGCCACCAGCAATCCCACAGGAGCTAACTATGGCTACACCTTC. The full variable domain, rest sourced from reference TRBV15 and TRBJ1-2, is DAMVIQNPRYQVTQFGKPVTLSCSQTLNHNVMYWYQQKSSQAPKLLFHYYDKDFNNEADTPDNFQSRRPNTSFCFLDIRSPGLGDTAMYLCATSNPTGANYGYTFGSGTRLTVV.

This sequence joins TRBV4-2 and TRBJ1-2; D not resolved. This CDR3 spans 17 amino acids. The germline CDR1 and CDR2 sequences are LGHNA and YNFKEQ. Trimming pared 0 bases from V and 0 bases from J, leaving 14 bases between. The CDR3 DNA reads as TGTGCCAGCAGCCAAGATGAGTCCCGGGGAGCTAACTATGGCTACACCTTC. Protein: CASSQDESRGANYGYTF.

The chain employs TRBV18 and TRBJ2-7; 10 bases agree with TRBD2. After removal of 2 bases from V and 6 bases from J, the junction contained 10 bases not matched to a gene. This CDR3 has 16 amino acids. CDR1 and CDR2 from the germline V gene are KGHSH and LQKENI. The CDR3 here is CASSPMGSGRAREQYF. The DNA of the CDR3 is TGTGCCAGCTCACCAATGGGCAGCGGGAGGGCCCGCGAGCAGTACTTC.

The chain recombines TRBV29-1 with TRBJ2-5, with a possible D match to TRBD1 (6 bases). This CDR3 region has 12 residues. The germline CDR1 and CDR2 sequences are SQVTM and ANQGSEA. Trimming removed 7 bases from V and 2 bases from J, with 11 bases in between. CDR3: CSGRTAQETQYF. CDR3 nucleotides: TGCAGCGGGCGGACAGCTCAAGAGACCCAGTACTTC.

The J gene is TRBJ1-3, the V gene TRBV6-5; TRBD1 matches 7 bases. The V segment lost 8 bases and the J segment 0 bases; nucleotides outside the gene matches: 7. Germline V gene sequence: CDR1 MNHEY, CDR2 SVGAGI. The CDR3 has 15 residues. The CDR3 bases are TGTGCCAGCGTACTGACAGGGCTCTCTGGAAACACCATATATTTT. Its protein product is CASVLTGLSGNTIYF.

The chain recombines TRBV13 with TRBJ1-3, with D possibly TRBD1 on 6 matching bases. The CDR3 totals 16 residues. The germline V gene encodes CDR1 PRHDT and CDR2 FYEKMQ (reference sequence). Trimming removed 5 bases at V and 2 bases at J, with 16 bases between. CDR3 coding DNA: TGTGCCAGCAGCCCACGCCCAGGGGTGGCTGGAAACACCATATATTTT. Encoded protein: CASSPRPGVAGNTIYF.

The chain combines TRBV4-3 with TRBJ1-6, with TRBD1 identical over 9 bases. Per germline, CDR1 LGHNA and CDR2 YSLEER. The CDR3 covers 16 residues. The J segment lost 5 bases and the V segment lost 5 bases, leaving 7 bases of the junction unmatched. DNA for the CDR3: TGCGCCAGCAGCATCTCCGGGACAGGGAATAATTCACCCCTCCACTTT. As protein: CASSISGTGNNSPLHF.

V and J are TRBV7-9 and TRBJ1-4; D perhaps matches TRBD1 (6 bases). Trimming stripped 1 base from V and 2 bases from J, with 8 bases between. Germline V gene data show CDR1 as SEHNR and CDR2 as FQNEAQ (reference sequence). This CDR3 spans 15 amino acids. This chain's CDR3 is CASSLVGATNEKLFF. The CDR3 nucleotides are TGTGCCAGCAGCTTAGTGGGGGCTACTAATGAAAAACTGTTTTTT.